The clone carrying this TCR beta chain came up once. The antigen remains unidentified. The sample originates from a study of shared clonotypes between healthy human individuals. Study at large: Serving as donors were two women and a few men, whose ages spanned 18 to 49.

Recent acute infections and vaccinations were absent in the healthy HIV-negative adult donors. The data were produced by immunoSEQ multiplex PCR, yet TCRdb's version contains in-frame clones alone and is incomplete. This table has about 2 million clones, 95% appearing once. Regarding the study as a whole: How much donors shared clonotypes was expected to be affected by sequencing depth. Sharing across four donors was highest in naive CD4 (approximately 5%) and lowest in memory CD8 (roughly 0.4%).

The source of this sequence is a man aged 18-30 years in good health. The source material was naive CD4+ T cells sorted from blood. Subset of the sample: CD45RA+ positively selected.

DNA of the CDR3: TGTGCTAGTGCCCCAAACAGGGTTGAGCAGTACTTC. It codes for CASAPNRVEQYF. This sequence joins TRBV12-5 and TRBJ2-7; tentatively, D is TRBD1 (6 bases). The CDR3 runs 12 residues. Germline lookup yields CDR1 LGHNT and CDR2 FRNRAP. V was cut by 7 bases and J by 7 bases, with 14 bases left in between.